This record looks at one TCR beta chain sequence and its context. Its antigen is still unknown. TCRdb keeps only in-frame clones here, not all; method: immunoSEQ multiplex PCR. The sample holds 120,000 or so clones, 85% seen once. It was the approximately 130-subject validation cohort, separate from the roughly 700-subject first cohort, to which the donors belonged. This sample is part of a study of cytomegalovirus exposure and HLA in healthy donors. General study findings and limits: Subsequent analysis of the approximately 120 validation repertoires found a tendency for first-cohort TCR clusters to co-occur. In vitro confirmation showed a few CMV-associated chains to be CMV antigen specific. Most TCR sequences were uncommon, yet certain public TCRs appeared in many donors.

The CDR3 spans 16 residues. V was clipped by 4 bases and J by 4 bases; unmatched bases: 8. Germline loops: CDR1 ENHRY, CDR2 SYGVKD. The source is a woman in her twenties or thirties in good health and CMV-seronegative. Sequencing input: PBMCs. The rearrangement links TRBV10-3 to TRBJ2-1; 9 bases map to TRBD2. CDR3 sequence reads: CAISGGVAGEYNEQFF. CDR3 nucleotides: TGTGCCATCAGTGGCGGGGTAGCGGGGGAATACAATGAGCAGTTCTTC.